This entry is about one T cell receptor (beta chain). Only in-frame clones appear in the TCRdb table, and some are missing; sequencing was by immunoSEQ multiplex PCR. Among some 740,000 clones listed, about 91% were seen once. The germline CDR1 and CDR2 sequences are MGHRA and YSYEKL. The CDR3 loop spans 17 amino acids. J was trimmed by 6 bases and V by 0 bases; bases with no gene match: 10. Naive CD8 cells, CD45RO-negative and positively selected for CCR7, excluded terminally differentiated effector memory CD45RA+ cells. This record comes from a study of shared clonotypes between healthy human individuals.

The receptor was derived from a man younger than 40 in good health. The rearrangement uses TRBV4-1 and TRBJ2-3, with 9 bases aligning to TRBD1. The sample was naive CD8+ T cells sorted from blood. The CDR3 loop is CASSQERQGESGDTQYF. The CDR3 nucleotides read TGCGCCAGCAGCCAAGAGCGACAGGGGGAATCAGGGGATACGCAGTATTTT.